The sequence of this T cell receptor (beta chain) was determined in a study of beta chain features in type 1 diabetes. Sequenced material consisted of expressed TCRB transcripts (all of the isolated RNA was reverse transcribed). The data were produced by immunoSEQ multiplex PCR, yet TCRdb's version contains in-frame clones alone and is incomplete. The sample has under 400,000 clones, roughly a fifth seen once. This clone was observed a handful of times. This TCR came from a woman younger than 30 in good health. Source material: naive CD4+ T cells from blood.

The CDR3 spells CASGGDGNEQFF. The CDR3 DNA reads TGTGCCAGCGGGGGGGATGGCAATGAGCAGTTCTTC. The chain couples TRBV5-6 to TRBJ2-1; the match to TRBD2 covers 7 bases. Per germline, CDR1 SGHDT and CDR2 YYEEEE. This CDR3 spans 12 amino acids. V shed 7 bases and J 6 bases; nucleotides not matched to a gene: 4. Supplemented by reference TRBV5-6 and TRBJ2-1, the full variable domain reads DAGVTQSPTHLIKTRGQQVTLRCSPKSGHDTVSWYQQALGQGPQFIFQYYEEEERQRGNFPDRFSGHQFPNYSSELNVNALLLGDSALYLCASGGDGNEQFFGPGTRLTVL.